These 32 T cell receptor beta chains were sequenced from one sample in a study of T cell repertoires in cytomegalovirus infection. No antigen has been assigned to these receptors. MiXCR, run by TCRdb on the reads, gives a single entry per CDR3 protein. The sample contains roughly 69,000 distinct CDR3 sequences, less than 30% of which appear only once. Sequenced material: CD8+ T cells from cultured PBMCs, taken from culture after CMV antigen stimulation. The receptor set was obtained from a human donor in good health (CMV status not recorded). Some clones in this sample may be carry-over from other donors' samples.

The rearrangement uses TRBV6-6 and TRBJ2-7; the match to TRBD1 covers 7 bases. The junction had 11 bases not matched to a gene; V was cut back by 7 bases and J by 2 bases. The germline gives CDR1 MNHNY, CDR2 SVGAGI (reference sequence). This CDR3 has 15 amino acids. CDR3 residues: CASNQGVRITYEQYF. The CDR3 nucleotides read TGTGCCAGCAACCAGGGGGTCCGTATTACCTACGAGCAGTACTTC.

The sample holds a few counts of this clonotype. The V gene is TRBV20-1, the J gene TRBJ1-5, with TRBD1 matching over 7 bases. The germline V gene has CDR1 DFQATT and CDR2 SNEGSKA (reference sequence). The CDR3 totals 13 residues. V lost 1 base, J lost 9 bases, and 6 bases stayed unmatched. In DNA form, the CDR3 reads TGCAGTGCTAGAGGACAGGGAGGGTTGCCCCAGCATTTT. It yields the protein CSARGQGGLPQHF.

As DNA, the CDR3 is TGTGCCAGCAGTTACGACCCAGGGGACACTGAAGCTTTCTTT. As protein: CASSYDPGDTEAFF. The V and J genes are TRBV6-2 or TRBV6-3 and TRBJ1-1; tentatively, D is TRBD1 (6 bases). Looked up from germline, CDR1 is MNHEY and CDR2 is SVGEGT. This CDR3 spans 14 amino acids. Trimming stripped 2 bases from V and 3 bases from J, with 10 bases between.

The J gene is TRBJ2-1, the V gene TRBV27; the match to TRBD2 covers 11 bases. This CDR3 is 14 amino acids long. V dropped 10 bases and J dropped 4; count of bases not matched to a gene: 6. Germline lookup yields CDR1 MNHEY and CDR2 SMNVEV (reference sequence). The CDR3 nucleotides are TGTGCCATACGAACTAGCGGGAGATACAATGAGCAGTTCTTC. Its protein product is CAIRTSGRYNEQFF.

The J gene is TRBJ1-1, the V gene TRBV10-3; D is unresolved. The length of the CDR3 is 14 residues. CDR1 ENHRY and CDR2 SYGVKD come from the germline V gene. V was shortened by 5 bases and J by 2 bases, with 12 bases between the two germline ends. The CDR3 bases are TGTGCCATCAGTACGTCCCGGGGAAACACTGAAGCTTTCTTT. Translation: CAISTSRGNTEAFF.

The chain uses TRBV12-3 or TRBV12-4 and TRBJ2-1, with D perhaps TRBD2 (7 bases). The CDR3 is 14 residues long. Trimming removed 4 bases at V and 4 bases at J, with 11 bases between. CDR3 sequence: CASSSRGGYNEQFF. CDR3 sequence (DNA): TGTGCCAGCAGTTCGAGGGGGGGGTACAATGAGCAGTTCTTC.

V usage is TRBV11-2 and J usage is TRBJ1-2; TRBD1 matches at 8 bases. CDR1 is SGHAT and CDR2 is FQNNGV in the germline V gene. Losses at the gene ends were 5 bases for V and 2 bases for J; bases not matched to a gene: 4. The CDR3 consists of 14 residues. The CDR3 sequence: CASSRAGGNYGYTF. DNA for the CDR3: TGTGCCAGCAGCCGAGCAGGGGGCAACTATGGCTACACCTTC.

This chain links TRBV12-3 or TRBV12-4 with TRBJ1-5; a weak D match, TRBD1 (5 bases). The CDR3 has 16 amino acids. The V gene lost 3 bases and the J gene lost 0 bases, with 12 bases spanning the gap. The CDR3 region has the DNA TGTGCCAGCAGTTTGTTCAGGGATAGTAGCAATCAGCCCCAGCATTTT. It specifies CASSLFRDSSNQPQHF.

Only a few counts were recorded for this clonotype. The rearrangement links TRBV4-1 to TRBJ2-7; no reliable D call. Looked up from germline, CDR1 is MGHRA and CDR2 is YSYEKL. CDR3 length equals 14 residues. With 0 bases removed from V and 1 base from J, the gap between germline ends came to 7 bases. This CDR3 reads CASSQEDASYEQYF. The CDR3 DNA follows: TGCGCCAGCAGCCAAGAGGACGCGTCCTACGAGCAGTACTTC.

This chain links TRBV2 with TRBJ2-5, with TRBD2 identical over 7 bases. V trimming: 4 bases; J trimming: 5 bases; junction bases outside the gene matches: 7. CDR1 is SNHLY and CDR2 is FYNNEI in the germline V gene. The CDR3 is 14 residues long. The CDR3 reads CASSAGVGGETQYF. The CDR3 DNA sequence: TGTGCCAGCAGTGCCGGGGTCGGGGGGGAGACCCAGTACTTC. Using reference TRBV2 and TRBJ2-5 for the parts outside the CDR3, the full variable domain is EPEVTQTPSHQVTQMGQEVILRCVPISNHLYFYWYRQILGQKVEFLVSFYNNEISEKSEIFDDQFSVERPDGSNFTLKIRSTKLEDSAMYFCASSAGVGGETQYFGPGTRLLVL.

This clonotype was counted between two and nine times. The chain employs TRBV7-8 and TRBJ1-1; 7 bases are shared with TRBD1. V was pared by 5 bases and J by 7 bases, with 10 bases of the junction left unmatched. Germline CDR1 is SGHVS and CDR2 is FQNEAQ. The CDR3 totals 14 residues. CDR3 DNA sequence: TGTGCCAGCAGCCCAAGACAGGGTCCGGATGAAGCTTTCTTT. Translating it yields CASSPRQGPDEAFF.

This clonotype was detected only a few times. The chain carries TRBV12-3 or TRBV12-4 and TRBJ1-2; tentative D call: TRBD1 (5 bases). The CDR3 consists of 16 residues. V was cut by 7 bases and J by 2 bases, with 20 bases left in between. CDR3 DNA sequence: TGTGCCAGCACCCCCGACGGGCAGGGAATCAACTATGGCTACACCTTC. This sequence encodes CASTPDGQGINYGYTF.

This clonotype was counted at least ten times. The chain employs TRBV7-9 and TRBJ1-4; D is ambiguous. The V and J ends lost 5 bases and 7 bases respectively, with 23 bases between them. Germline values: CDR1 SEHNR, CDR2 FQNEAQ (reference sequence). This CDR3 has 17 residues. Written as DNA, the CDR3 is TGTGCCAGCAGCCCGGTTGGTGGCAGCGGGTTCGGTGAAAAACTGTTTTTT. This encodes CASSPVGGSGFGEKLFF. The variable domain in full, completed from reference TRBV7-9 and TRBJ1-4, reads DTGVSQNPRHKITKRGQNVTFRCDPISEHNRLYWYRQTLGQGPEFLTYFQNEAQLEKSRLLSDRFSAERPKGSFSTLEIQRTEQGDSAMYLCASSPVGGSGFGEKLFFGSGTQLSVL.

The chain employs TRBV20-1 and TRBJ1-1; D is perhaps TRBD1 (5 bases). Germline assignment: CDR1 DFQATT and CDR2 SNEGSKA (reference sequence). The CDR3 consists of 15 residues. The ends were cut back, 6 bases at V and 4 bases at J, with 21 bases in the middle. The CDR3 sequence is CSAPGTPTSATEAFF. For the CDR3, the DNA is TGCAGTGCCCCAGGGACCCCCACGTCCGCCACTGAAGCTTTCTTT.

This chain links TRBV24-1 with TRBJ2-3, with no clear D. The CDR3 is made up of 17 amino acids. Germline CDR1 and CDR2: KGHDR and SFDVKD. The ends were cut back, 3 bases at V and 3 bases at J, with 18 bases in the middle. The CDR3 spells CATSDPPGPGRTDTQYF. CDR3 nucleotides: TGTGCCACCAGTGATCCTCCTGGTCCCGGGCGTACAGATACGCAGTATTTT.

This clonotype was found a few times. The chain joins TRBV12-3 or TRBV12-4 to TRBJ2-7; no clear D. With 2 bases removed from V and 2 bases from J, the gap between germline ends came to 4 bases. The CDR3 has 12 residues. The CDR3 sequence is CASSLRAYEQYF. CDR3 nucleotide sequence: TGTGCCAGCAGTTTACGGGCCTACGAGCAGTACTTC.

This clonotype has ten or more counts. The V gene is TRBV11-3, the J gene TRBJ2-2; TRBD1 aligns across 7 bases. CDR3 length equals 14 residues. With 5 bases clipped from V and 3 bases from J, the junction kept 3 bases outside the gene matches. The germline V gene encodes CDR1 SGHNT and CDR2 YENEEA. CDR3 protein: CASSTTGDTGELFF. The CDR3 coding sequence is TGTGCCAGCAGCACAACAGGGGACACCGGGGAGCTGTTTTTT.

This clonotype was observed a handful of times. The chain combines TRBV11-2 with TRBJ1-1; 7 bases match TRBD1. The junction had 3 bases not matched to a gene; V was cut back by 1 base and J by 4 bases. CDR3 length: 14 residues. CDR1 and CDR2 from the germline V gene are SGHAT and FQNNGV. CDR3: CASSLGRQGTEAFF. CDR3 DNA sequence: TGTGCCAGCAGCTTAGGGAGACAGGGCACTGAAGCTTTCTTT.

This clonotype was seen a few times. CDR3 sequence reads: CASSTLRAGELFF. CDR3 in DNA: TGTGCCAGTAGTACCCTAAGGGCCGGGGAGCTGTTTTTT. This chain joins TRBV19 and TRBJ2-2; D is unresolved. Deletions cut 4 bases from V and 6 bases from J, with 9 bases between. Looked up from germline, CDR1 is LNHDA and CDR2 is SQIVND (reference sequence). The CDR3 sequence is 13 residues long.

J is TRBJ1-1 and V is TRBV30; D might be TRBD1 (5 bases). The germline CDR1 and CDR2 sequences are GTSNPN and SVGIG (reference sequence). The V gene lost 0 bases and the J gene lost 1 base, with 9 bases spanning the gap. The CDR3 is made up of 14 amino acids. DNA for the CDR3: TGTGCCTGGAGTGTTGGGGCGCCGAACACTGAAGCTTTCTTT. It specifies CAWSVGAPNTEAFF. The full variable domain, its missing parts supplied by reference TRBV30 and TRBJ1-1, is SQTIHQWPATLVQPVGSPLSLECTVEGTSNPNLYWYRQAAGRGLQLLFYSVGIGQISSEVPQNLSASRPQDRQFILSSKKLLLSDSGFYLCAWSVGAPNTEAFFGQGTRLTVV.

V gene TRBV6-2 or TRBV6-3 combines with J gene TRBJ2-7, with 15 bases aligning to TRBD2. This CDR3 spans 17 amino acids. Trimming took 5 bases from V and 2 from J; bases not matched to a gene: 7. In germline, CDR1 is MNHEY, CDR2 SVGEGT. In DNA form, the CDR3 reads TGTGCCAGCAGTACCGGGACTAGCGGGAGGAGGACCTACGAGCAGTACTTC. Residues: CASSTGTSGRRTYEQYF.

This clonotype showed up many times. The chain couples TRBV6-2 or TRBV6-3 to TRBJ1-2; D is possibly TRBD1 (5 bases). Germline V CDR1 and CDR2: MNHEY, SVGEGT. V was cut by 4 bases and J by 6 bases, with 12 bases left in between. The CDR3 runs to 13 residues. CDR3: CASSWTPRNGYTF. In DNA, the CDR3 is TGTGCCAGCAGTTGGACACCTCGGAATGGCTACACCTTC.

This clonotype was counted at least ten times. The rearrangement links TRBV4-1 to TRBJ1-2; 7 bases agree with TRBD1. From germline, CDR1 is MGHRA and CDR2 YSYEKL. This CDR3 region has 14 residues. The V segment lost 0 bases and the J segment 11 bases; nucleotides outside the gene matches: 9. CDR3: CASSQDRMTGRYTF. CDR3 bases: TGCGCCAGCAGCCAAGATCGAATGACAGGGAGGTACACCTTC.

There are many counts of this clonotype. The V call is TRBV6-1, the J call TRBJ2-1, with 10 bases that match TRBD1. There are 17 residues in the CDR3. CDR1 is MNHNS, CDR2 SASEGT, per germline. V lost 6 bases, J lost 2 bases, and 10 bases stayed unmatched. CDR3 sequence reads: CASSSPRDRGPYNEQFF. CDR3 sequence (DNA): TGTGCCAGCAGCTCCCCCCGGGACAGGGGTCCCTACAATGAGCAGTTCTTC.

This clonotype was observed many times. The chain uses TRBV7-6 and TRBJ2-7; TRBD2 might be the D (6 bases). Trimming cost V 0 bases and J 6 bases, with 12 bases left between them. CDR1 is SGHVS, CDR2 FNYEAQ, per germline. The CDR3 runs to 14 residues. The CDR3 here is CASSLAASEGEQYF. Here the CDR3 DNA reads TGTGCCAGCAGCTTAGCGGCTAGCGAGGGCGAGCAGTACTTC.

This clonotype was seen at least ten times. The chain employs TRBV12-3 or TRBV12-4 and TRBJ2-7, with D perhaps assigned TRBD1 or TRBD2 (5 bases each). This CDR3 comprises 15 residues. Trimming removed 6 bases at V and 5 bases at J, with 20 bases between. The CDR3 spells CASSPHGAGGDEQYF. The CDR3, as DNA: TGTGCCAGCAGCCCACATGGGGCCGGAGGAGACGAGCAGTACTTC.

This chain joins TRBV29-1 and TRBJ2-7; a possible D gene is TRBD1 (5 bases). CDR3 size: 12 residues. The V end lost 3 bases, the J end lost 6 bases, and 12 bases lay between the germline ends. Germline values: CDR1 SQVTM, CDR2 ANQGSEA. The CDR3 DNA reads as TGCAGCGTTGATGTGGGGCGCAGCGAGCAGTACTTC. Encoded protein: CSVDVGRSEQYF.

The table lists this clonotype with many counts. CDR3 bases: TGTGCCAGCAGCCTTCGCCTGAACACTGAAGCTTTCTTT. Protein sequence: CASSLRLNTEAFF. The chain is built from TRBV7-2 and TRBJ1-1; D is unclear. With 5 bases removed from V and 0 bases from J, the gap between germline ends came to 7 bases. This CDR3 is built from 13 residues. The germline gives CDR1 SGHTA, CDR2 FQGNSA. The full variable domain, completed using reference TRBV7-2 and TRBJ1-1, is GAGVSQSPSNKVTEKGKDVELRCDPISGHTALYWYRQSLGQGLEFLIYFQGNSAPDKSGLPSDRFSAERTGGSVSTLTIQRTQQEDSAVYLCASSLRLNTEAFFGQGTRLTVV.

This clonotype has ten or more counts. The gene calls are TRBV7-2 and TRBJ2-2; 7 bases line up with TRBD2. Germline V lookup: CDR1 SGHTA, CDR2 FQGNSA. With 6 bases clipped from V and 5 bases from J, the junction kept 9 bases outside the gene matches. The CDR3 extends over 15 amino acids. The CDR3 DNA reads TGTGCCAGCAGTCCTTGGACTAGTAGTACCGGGGAGCTGTTTTTT. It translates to CASSPWTSSTGELFF.

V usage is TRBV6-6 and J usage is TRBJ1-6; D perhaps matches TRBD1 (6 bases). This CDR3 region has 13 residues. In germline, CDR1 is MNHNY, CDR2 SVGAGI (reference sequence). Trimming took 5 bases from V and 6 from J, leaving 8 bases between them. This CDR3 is CASSTGLNSPLHF. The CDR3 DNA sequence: TGTGCCAGCAGTACAGGGCTTAATTCACCCCTCCACTTT.

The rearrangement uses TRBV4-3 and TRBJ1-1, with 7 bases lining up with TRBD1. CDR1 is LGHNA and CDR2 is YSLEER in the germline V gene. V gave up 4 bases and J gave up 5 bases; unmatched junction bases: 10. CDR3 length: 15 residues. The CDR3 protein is CASSRSRGGLTEAFF. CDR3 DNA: TGCGCCAGCAGCCGCAGCAGGGGGGGTTTGACTGAAGCTTTCTTT.

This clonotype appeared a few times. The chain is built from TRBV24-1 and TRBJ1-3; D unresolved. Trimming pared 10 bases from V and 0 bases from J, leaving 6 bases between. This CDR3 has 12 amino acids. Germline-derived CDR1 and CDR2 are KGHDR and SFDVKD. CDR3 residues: CATSNSGNTIYF. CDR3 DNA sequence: TGTGCCACAAGCAACTCTGGAAACACCATATATTTT.